This record concerns one T cell receptor beta chain sequence. Its antigen is undetermined. Timing groups of about 4 and about 12 weeks for second doses were pooled. Germline V lookup: CDR1 LGHNA, CDR2 YSLEER. V was clipped by 0 bases and J by 6 bases; unmatched bases: 1. The CDR3 covers 14 residues. The data were taken from a study of T cell responses to AZD1222 COVID-19 vaccine. Regarding the study as a whole: Spike-wide coverage was observed for vaccine-associated CD4 TCRs, with dominant responses at 160-218 and 743-854. No day 14 peak samples; only post-peak repertoires were characterized. Females outnumbered males among donors, who were mostly white British; clonal diversity was possibly underestimated.

The data were produced by immunoSEQ multiplex PCR, yet TCRdb's version contains in-frame clones alone and is incomplete. This table holds about 140,000 clones, 80% to 95% found once. Specimen: peripheral blood, collected 28 days after the second AZD1222 dose. The source is an adult who received the AZD1222 COVID-19 vaccine. This chain joins TRBV4-3 and TRBJ2-2; 7 bases are a match to TRBD2. CDR3 sequence: CASSQDREAGELFF. Written as DNA, the CDR3 is TGCGCCAGCAGCCAAGATCGGGAGGCCGGGGAGCTGTTTTTT.